Listed here is a single T cell receptor (beta chain). This CDR3 is built from 14 residues. The germline V gene encodes CDR1 LNHDA and CDR2 SQIVND (reference sequence). Between the trimmed V and J ends, which lost 7 bases and 0 bases, there was a span of 12 bases. The assay was immunoSEQ multiplex PCR, and TCRdb's table has in-frame clones only and misses some. The table gives some 180,000 clones; the top ten clones make up about 2.2% of it. This sample is drawn from a study of control samples from healthy donors and cancer patients. The specimen sequenced was blood. This receptor was obtained from a woman aged 30 to 39 in good health. This chain joins TRBV19 and TRBJ1-2; D gene ambiguous. In nucleotides, the CDR3 is TGTGCCAGTATGGGCCCAAAATCTAACTATGGCTACACCTTC. This codes for CASMGPKSNYGYTF.